Shown below are 7 T cell receptor beta chains from a single sample sequenced in a study of shared clonotypes between healthy human individuals. The data were produced by immunoSEQ multiplex PCR, yet TCRdb's version contains in-frame clones alone and is incomplete. The repertoire includes 2 million to 2.5 million clones, about 95% of them detected once, and about 1.1% sits in the top ten. As defined, naive CD8 cells were CD45RO-negative and positively selected for CCR7, with terminally differentiated effector memory CD45RA+ cells excluded. Sequenced material: naive CD8+ T cells sorted from blood. These receptors came from a young man in good health.

V gene TRBV2 combines with J gene TRBJ2-5; 7 nucleotides match TRBD1. Germline CDR1 and CDR2: SNHLY and FYNNEI. V lost 7 bases and J lost 5; bases outside the gene matches: 10. This CDR3 comprises 14 residues. CDR3 sequence (DNA): TGTGCCAGCACCCCGTTGAGGGGGCTTGAGACCCAGTACTTC. This sequence encodes CASTPLRGLETQYF.

This rearrangement joins TRBV4-1 to TRBJ2-5; the match to TRBD1 covers 7 bases. This CDR3 contains 14 residues. Germline V gene data show CDR1 as MGHRA and CDR2 as YSYEKL. The ends lost 4 bases at V and 4 bases at J; junction bases unmatched: 6. In nucleotides, the CDR3 is TGCGCCAGCAGCCCGGGACAGTTAACAGAGACCCAGTACTTC. Translation: CASSPGQLTETQYF.

V is TRBV9 and J is TRBJ2-7; 10 nucleotides match TRBD1. The CDR3 extends over 15 amino acids. Germline V CDR1 and CDR2: SGDLS, YYNGEE. Trimming at V came to 3 bases and at J to 4 bases, leaving 7 bases not matched to a gene. In DNA form, the CDR3 reads TGTGCCAGCAGCGAGGGACAGGGGAAAGTTTACGAGCAGTACTTC. Amino acid sequence: CASSEGQGKVYEQYF.

V usage is TRBV11-2 and J usage is TRBJ2-2; unclear D gene. The CDR3 consists of 14 residues. Germline CDR1 is SGHAT and CDR2 is FQNNGV. Deletions cut 1 base from V and 4 bases from J, with 7 bases between. DNA for the CDR3: TGTGCCAGCAGCTTAGCTAGAGGCACCGGGGAGCTGTTTTTT. Encoded protein: CASSLARGTGELFF.

CDR3 DNA sequence: TGTGCCAGCAGCTCCGACGGTCTCGCTTTTTACGAGCAGTACTTC. Its protein is CASSSDGLAFYEQYF. The V gene is TRBV11-2, the J gene TRBJ2-7; no clear D. Per the germline V gene, CDR1 is SGHAT and CDR2 is FQNNGV. The CDR3 runs 15 residues. Trimming took off 4 bases at V and 4 bases at J, with 17 bases between the two ends. Full variable domain (remainder filled in from reference TRBV11-2 and TRBJ2-7): EAGVAQSPRYKIIEKRQSVAFWCNPISGHATLYWYQQILGQGPKLLIQFQNNGVVDDSQLPKDRFSAERLKGVDSTLKIQPAKLEDSAVYLCASSSDGLAFYEQYFGPGTRLTVT.

The chain has TRBV6-6 and TRBJ2-3, with 8 bases identical to TRBD2. CDR3 length equals 15 residues. Germline V gene sequence: CDR1 MNHNY, CDR2 SVGAGI (reference sequence). The V gene end was trimmed by 4 bases and the J gene end by 6 bases; junction bases not matched to a gene: 9. CDR3 residues: CASSWRGGGPDTQYF. The CDR3 coding sequence is TGTGCCAGCAGTTGGCGGGGCGGGGGGCCGGATACGCAGTATTTT.

The V gene is TRBV5-5, the J gene TRBJ1-2; TRBD1 matches at 8 bases. CDR1 SGHKS and CDR2 YYEKEE come from the germline V gene (reference sequence). Trimming removed 4 bases from V and 4 bases from J; junction bases left unmatched: 6. The length of the CDR3 is 14 residues. The CDR3: CASSISTGGYGYTF. As DNA, the CDR3 is TGTGCCAGCAGCATATCAACAGGGGGCTATGGCTACACCTTC.